This TCR beta chain was sequenced during a study of blood T cell repertoires in COVID-19. About the research overall: From the United States, Italy and Spain came samples of acute and convalescent COVID-19.

This CDR3 contains 17 residues. Germline V CDR1 and CDR2: SGHRS, YFSETQ. V was clipped by 0 bases and J by 1 base; unmatched bases: 9. In the original workflow: Counts of nucleated cells, estimated from reference gene primer amplification, were obtained. TCRdb keeps only in-frame clones here, not all; method: immunoSEQ multiplex PCR. V and J calls and clone size are copied from that table; D and trimming were computed from the DNA. The sample carries approximately 350,000 clones, around 83% recorded once. The study drew participants aged about 18 to 95 years from 20 to 30 US areas. Cohort assignment relied on participant-reported clinical history.

This rearrangement joins TRBV5-1 to TRBJ1-1, with TRBD1 matching 7 bases. The clonotype originates from a woman aged 45-65 years who had recovered from COVID-19. Sequencing was carried out using PBMCs or T cells enriched from blood (not recorded which). The CDR3 DNA follows: TGCGCCAGCAGCTTGGCCCTCGGGACAGTTTCGAACACTGAAGCTTTCTTT. Translating it yields CASSLALGTVSNTEAFF.